This record covers a single T cell receptor (beta chain). From germline, CDR1 is MDHEN and CDR2 SYDVKM. The ends lost 5 bases at V and 3 bases at J; junction bases unmatched: 9. The CDR3 is made up of 18 amino acids. The entry originates in a study of shared clonotypes between healthy human individuals. Study background: The people who gave samples were two women and three men aged 18 to 49.

Profiling relied on immunoSEQ multiplex PCR, and the TCRdb table lists in-frame clones only, not all of them. The data show about 1.5 million clones, around 98% seen once. The rearrangement joins TRBV28 to TRBJ2-3; 15 bases are shared with TRBD2. This receptor was taken from a man younger than 40 in good health. Sequences were obtained from naive CD4+ T cells sorted from blood. Subset here: CD45RA+ positively selected. DNA for the CDR3: TGTGCCAGCAGTCTGCCGGGACTAGCGGGAGGACGGACAGATACGCAGTATTTT. This sequence encodes CASSLPGLAGGRTDTQYF. The full variable domain, completed using reference TRBV28 and TRBJ2-3, is DVKVTQSSRYLVKRTGEKVFLECVQDMDHENMFWYRQDPGLGLRLIYFSYDVKMKEKGDIPEGYSVSREKKERFSLILESASTNQTSMYLCASSLPGLAGGRTDTQYFGPGTRLTVL.